This passage covers 4 T cell receptor beta chains from one sample sequenced in a study of T cell changes during pregnancy in multiple sclerosis. Sequencing was performed with immunoSEQ multiplex PCR; in TCRdb, only in-frame clones are kept and a portion is missing. Of about 42,000 clones in the sample, roughly nine tenths were seen once. Sequences were derived from CD4+ T cells from peripheral blood mononuclear cells, sampled before pregnancy. The receptors originated from a female donor with multiple sclerosis, enrolled in a pregnancy study.

The chain carries TRBV7-2 and TRBJ1-2, with D maybe TRBD1 (5 bases). Trimming removed 7 bases at V and 13 bases at J, with 22 bases between. The germline gives CDR1 SGHTA, CDR2 FQGNSA. The CDR3 runs to 13 residues. The CDR3 is CASTTNRRLEFTF. CDR3 coding DNA: TGTGCCAGCACCACAAACAGGCGCTTGGAATTCACCTTC.

The chain is built from TRBV5-7 and TRBJ2-7; TRBD2 matches at 14 bases. TRBV5-7 is an ORF, with its function uncertain. J gave up 3 bases and V 2 bases, and 10 bases lay outside the gene matches. The CDR3 totals 18 residues. The CDR3 spells CASSFRTSGGTILYEQYF. The DNA of the CDR3 is TGTGCCAGCAGCTTTCGGACTAGCGGGGGGACGATACTCTACGAGCAGTACTTC.

The J gene is TRBJ2-1, the V gene TRBV7-2, with TRBD1 matching over 7 bases. The CDR3 is 14 amino acids. From germline, CDR1 is SGHTA and CDR2 FQGNSA. Trimming at V came to 4 bases and at J to 9 bases, leaving 9 bases not matched to a gene. The CDR3 loop reads CASSSSRTGREQFF. Written as DNA, the CDR3 is TGTGCCAGCAGCTCGTCGCGGACAGGTCGTGAGCAGTTCTTC.

The chain carries TRBV5-4 and TRBJ2-7; weak D call: TRBD1 (5 bases). V was shortened by 5 bases and J by 2 bases, with 11 bases between the two germline ends. Germline-derived CDR1 and CDR2 are SGHNT and YYREEE (reference sequence). The CDR3 extends over 13 amino acids. The CDR3 loop reads CASSYDRTYEQYF. The CDR3 DNA sequence: TGTGCCAGCAGTTACGACAGAACCTACGAGCAGTACTTC.